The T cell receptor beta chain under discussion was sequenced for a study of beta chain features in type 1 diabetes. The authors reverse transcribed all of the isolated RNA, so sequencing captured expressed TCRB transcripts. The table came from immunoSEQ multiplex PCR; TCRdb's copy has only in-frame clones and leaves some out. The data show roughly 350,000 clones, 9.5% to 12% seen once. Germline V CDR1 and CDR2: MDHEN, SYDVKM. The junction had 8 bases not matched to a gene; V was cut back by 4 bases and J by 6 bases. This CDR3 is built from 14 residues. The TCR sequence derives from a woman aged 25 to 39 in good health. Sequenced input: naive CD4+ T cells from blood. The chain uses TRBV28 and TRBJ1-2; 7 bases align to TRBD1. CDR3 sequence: CASSSDRAYNGYTF. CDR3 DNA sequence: TGTGCCAGCAGTTCTGACAGGGCCTACAATGGCTACACCTTC.